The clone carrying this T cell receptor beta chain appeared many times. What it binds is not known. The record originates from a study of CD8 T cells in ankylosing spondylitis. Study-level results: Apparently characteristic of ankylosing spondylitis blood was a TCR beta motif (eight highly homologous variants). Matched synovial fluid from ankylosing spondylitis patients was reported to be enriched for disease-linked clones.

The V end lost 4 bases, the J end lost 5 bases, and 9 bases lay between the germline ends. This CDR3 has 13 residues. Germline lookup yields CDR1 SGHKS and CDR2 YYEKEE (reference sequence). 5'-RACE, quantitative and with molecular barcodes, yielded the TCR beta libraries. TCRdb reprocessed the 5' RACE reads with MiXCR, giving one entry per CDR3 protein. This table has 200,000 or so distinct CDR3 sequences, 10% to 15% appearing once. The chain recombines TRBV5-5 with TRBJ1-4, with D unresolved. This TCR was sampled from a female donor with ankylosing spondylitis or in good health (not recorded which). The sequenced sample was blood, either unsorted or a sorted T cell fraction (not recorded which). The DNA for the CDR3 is TGTGCCAGCAGCGAAACCGGGAATGAAAAACTGTTTTTT. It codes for CASSETGNEKLFF.